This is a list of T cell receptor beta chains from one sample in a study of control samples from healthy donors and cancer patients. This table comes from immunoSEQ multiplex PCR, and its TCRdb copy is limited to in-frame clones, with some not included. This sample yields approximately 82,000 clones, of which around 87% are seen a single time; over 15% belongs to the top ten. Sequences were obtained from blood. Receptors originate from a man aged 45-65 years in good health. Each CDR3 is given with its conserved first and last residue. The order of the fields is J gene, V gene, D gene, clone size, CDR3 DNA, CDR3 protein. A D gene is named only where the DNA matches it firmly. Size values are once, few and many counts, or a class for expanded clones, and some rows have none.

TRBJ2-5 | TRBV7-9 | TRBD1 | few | TGTGCCAGCAGCGCCGGGACAGGGGGCGAGACCCAGTACTTC | CASSAGTGGETQYF
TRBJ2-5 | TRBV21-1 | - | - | TGTGCCAGCAGCAAAGAAGAGACCCAGTACTTC | CASSKEETQYF
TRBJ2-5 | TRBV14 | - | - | TGTGCCAGCCGAAGAGGGGGGGTACGAGAGACCCAGTACTTC | CASRRGGVRETQYF
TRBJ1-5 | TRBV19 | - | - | TGTGCCAGTAGTATTTCTGGGGATCAGCCCCAGCATTTT | CASSISGDQPQHF
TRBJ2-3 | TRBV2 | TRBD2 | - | TGTGCCAGCACCCGGGAGGCAAATACGCAGTATTTT | CASTREANTQYF
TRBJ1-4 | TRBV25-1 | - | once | TGTGCCAGCAGTGAAGCAACCAGCAGGACTAATGAAAAACTGTTTTTT | CASSEATSRTNEKLFF
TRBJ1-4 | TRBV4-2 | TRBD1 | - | TGTGCCAGCAGACCTCCGGGACAGAAAAATGAAAAACTGTTTTTT | CASRPPGQKNEKLFF
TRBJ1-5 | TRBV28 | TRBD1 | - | TGTGCCAGCAGCCAAACAGGGGGCAAGAATCAGCCCCAGCATTTT | CASSQTGGKNQPQHF
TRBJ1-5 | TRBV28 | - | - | TGTGCCAGCAGACGGTGGGGGATTAGCAATCAGCCCCAGCATTTT | CASRRWGISNQPQHF
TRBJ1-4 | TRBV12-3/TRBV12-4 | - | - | TGTGCCAGCAGCCCACCGGGCGATGAAAAACTGTTTTTT | CASSPPGDEKLFF
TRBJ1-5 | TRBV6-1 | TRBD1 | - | TGTGCCAGCAGTGAAACCGGACAGGCTTTCTCTTATCAGCCCCAGCATTTT | CASSETGQAFSYQPQHF
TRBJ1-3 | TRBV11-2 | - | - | TGTGCCAGCAGCCGCGGACAGAGCTTGTCTGGAAACACCATATATTTT | CASSRGQSLSGNTIYF
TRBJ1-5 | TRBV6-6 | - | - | TGTGCCAGCAGCTACACAGGGACCCCAAATCAGCCCCAGCATTTT | CASSYTGTPNQPQHF
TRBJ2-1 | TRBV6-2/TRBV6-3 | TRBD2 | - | TGTGCCAGCAGTTACCTGGGACTAGCGGGATACAATGAGCAGTTCTTC | CASSYLGLAGYNEQFF
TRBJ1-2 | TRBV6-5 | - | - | TGTGGAAAGCACCGGGATGGCTACACCTTC | CGKHRDGYTF
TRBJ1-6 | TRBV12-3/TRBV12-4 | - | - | TGTGCCAGCAGTTTAAATACTCTGGGCACCCTCCACTTT | CASSLNTLGTLHF
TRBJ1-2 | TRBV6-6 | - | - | TGTGCCAGCAACGACAGAAGGGATGGCTACACCTTC | CASNDRRDGYTF
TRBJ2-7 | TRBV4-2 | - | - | TGTGCCAGCAGCCTCTATCGACTGGACCTCTACGAGCAGTACTTC | CASSLYRLDLYEQYF
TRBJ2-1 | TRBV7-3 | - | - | TGTGCCAGCAGCTTAGAGGGAGGGGGACTGGGGGCTTCCGGTGAGCAGTTCTTC | CASSLEGGGLGASGEQFF
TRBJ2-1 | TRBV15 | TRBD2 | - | TGTGCCACCAGCAGAGACGGGAGGGATGAGCAGTTCTTC | CATSRDGRDEQFF
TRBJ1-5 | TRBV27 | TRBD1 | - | TGTGCCAGCAGACCGGGACAGGGCAATCAGCCCCAGCATTTT | CASRPGQGNQPQHF
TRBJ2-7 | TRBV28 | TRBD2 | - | TGTGCCAGTGCCTCCCGCGGGAGATCGAGCGAGCAGTACTTC | CASASRGRSSEQYF
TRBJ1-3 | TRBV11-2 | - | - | TGTGCCAGCAGCTTCCACACGAGTGGAAACACCATATATTTT | CASSFHTSGNTIYF
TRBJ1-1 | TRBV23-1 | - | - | TGCGCCAGCAGTCATACCAACCCTAACTTAAACTACAGGGAAAAGGACACTGAAGCTTTCTTT | CASSHTNPNLNYREKDTEAFF
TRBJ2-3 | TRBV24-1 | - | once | TGTGCCACCAGTGATCCCAGGGGTCCCGCAGATACGCAGTATTTT | CATSDPRGPADTQYF
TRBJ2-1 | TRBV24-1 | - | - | TGTGCCACCAGTGATTTGCAGCAGGGGTCCTACAATGAGCAGTTCTTC | CATSDLQQGSYNEQFF
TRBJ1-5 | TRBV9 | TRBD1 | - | TGTGCCAGTAGCGTCGGGACAGGGGGCAGGGGTCAGCCCCAGCATTTT | CASSVGTGGRGQPQHF
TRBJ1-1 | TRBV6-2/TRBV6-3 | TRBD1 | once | TGTGCCAGCAGTCCGTCGGACAGGGTTACTGAAGCTTTCTTT | CASSPSDRVTEAFF
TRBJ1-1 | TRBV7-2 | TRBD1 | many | TGTGCCAGCAGCTTAAAGGGGGCCGAGCTTGAAGCTTTCTTT | CASSLKGAELEAFF
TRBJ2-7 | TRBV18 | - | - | TGTGCCAGCTCCCCAGGGGCAGACGAGCAGTACTTC | CASSPGADEQYF
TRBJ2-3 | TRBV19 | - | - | TGTGCCAGTAGTCCGAGCCCGGACGGGGGTACGCAGTATTTT | CASSPSPDGGTQYF
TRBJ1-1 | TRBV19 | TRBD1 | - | TGTGCCAGTAGTGACAGGGGGAACACTGAAGCTTTCTTT | CASSDRGNTEAFF
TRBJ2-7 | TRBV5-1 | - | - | TGCGCCAGCAAGGAGCAGAACTCCTACGAGCAGTACTTC | CASKEQNSYEQYF
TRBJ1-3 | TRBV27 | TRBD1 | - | TGTGCCAGCAGAAAACAGGGGGCAGACGGAAACACCATATATTTT | CASRKQGADGNTIYF
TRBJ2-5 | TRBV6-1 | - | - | TGTGCCAGCAGTGAAGCGGTCCGGCCCGAGACCCAGTACTTC | CASSEAVRPETQYF
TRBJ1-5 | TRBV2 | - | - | TGTGCCAGTCAACAAGGGACTGCGAATCAGCCCCAGCATTTT | CASQQGTANQPQHF
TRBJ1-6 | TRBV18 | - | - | TGTGCCAGCTCACCACGGTCGAGGGGTAGGGATTCACCCCTCCACTTT | CASSPRSRGRDSPLHF
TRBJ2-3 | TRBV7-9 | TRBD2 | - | TGTGCCAGCAGCCCACGGAGCGGGAGGGCCTTTGGGCAGTATTTT | CASSPRSGRAFGQYF
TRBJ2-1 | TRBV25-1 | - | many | TGTGCCAGCAGTGCTGGGTCCCCCTACAATGAGCAGTTCTTC | CASSAGSPYNEQFF
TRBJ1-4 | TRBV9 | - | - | TGTGCCAGCAGCGTAGGCAGTGCTAATGAAAAACTGTTTTTT | CASSVGSANEKLFF
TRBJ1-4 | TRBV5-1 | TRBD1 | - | TGCGCCAGCAGCCCGGGGGGACAGGGGGATGAAAAACTGTTTTTT | CASSPGGQGDEKLFF
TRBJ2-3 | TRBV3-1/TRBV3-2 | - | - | TGTGCCAGCAGCCAAGAGCGGGGCTCGCAGTATTTT | CASSQERGSQYF
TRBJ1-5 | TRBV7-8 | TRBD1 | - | TGTGCCAGCAGCCCGGGACAGGGAGGAAATCAGCCCCAGCATTTT | CASSPGQGGNQPQHF
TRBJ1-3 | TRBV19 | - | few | TGTGCCAGTAGCACAGGGCTCTCTGGAAACACCATATATTTT | CASSTGLSGNTIYF
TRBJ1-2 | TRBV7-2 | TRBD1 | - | TGTGCCAGCAGCGAAAGGGGACAGGCCTCGCGCGGCTACACCTTC | CASSERGQASRGYTF
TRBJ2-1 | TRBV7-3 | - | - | TGTGCCAGCAGTAATGAAGGTACCTTAGACAATGAGCAGTTCTTC | CASSNEGTLDNEQFF
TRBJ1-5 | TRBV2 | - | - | TGTGCCAGCAGTATTGGGTATAGCAATCAGCCCCAGCATTTT | CASSIGYSNQPQHF
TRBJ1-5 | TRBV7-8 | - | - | TGTGCCAGCAGCCCGGACCCGAGAGCGCCCCAGCATTTT | CASSPDPRAPQHF
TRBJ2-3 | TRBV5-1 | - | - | TGCGCCAGCAGCTTGGGACTCCTCATTGCAGATACGCAGTATTTT | CASSLGLLIADTQYF
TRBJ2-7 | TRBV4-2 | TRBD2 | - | TGTGCCAGCAGCCCCGGACTAGCGGGAATCTACGAGCAGTACTTC | CASSPGLAGIYEQYF
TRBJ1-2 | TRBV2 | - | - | TGTGCCAGCAGTCAACAGCTAGCTAACTATGGCTACACCTTC | CASSQQLANYGYTF
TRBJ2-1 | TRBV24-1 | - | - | TGTGCCACCAGTGATCCTGACAGGCTCCATGAGCAGTTCTTC | CATSDPDRLHEQFF
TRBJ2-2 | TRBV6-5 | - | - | TGTGCCAGCAGTTACTCGACGGGGAGCGGGGAGCTGTTTTTT | CASSYSTGSGELFF